A single sample gave rise to the 29 T cell receptor beta chains below, sequenced in a study of OX40 agonist ivuxolimab in advanced cancers. Assay used: immunoSEQ multiplex PCR; TCRdb lists only in-frame clones, some missing. Of 15,000 to 20,000 clones in the sample, roughly 81% were seen once. The sequencing here drew on CD4+ or CD8+ T cells sorted from blood, taken in a trial of the OX40 agonist ivuxolimab. The receptors come from an adult with an advanced solid tumor such as melanoma, head and neck, liver or kidney cancer.

The V call is TRBV10-3, the J call TRBJ1-2, with D uncertain. The CDR3 runs to 13 residues. V lost 2 bases and J 1 base, leaving 5 bases between the germline ends. Germline assignment: CDR1 ENHRY and CDR2 SYGVKD. CDR3 loop: CAISEDLNYGYTF. The CDR3, as DNA: TGTGCCATCAGTGAGGATCTTAACTATGGCTACACCTTC.

Here the CDR3 reads CASSGVGEGQGAYNEQFF. As DNA, the CDR3 is TGTGCCAGCAGCGGAGTAGGAGAGGGACAGGGGGCATACAATGAGCAGTTCTTC. The V and J genes are TRBV9 and TRBJ2-1, with 12 bases fitting TRBD1. The length of the CDR3 is 18 residues. Germline values: CDR1 SGDLS, CDR2 YYNGEE. The V gene end was trimmed by 3 bases and the J gene end by 4 bases; junction bases not matched to a gene: 11.

The DNA for the CDR3 is TGTGCTAGTGCGAGTTCACTTAACTATGGCTACACCTTC. Amino acids: CASASSLNYGYTF. The genes are TRBV12-5 and TRBJ1-2, with D uncertain. Per germline, CDR1 LGHNT and CDR2 FRNRAP. With 7 bases removed from V and 1 base from J, the gap between germline ends came to 10 bases. This CDR3 region has 13 residues.

The chain couples TRBV9 to TRBJ2-5; 8 bases agree with TRBD1. This CDR3 region has 15 residues. CDR1 and CDR2 (germline): SGDLS, YYNGEE. The V gene end was trimmed by 2 bases and the J gene end by 5 bases; junction bases not matched to a gene: 8. The CDR3 nucleotides are TGTGCCAGCAGCGTTCGACAGGGGCCAGGGGAGACCCAGTACTTC. Protein product: CASSVRQGPGETQYF.

The CDR3 loop reads CASSEVDREQFF. CDR3 DNA: TGTGCCAGCAGTGAAGTCGACCGGGAGCAGTTCTTC. This chain uses TRBV2 with TRBJ2-1; D gene uncertain. V was trimmed by 1 base and J by 10 bases, leaving 8 bases between them. This CDR3 region has 12 residues. CDR1 is SNHLY and CDR2 is FYNNEI in the germline V gene. The full variable domain, with the rest looked up from reference TRBV2 and TRBJ2-1, is EPEVTQTPSHQVTQMGQEVILRCVPISNHLYFYWYRQILGQKVEFLVSFYNNEISEKSEIFDDQFSVERPDGSNFTLKIRSTKLEDSAMYFCASSEVDREQFFGPGTRLTVL.

This sequence joins TRBV6-1 and TRBJ2-7; 7 bases are shared with TRBD1. The CDR3 extends over 15 amino acids. J was trimmed by 5 bases and V by 4 bases; bases with no gene match: 11. Germline V gene data show CDR1 as MNHNS and CDR2 as SASEGT. For the CDR3, the DNA is TGTGCCAGCAGTGTTTACAGGGGCCACCCCGACGAGCAGTACTTC. Translated: CASSVYRGHPDEQYF.

V gene TRBV27 combines with J gene TRBJ1-5, with D perhaps matching TRBD1 (6 bases). The V gene lost 9 bases and the J gene lost 5 bases, with 14 bases spanning the gap. The germline V gene has CDR1 MNHEY and CDR2 SMNVEV (reference sequence). CDR3 length: 13 residues. CDR3 DNA sequence: TGTGCCAGTCGTACAGGGAACGATCAGCCCCAGCATTTT. Residues: CASRTGNDQPQHF.

The sample holds a few counts of this clone. The genes are TRBV29-1 and TRBJ2-7; D might be TRBD2 (6 bases). Germline values: CDR1 SQVTM, CDR2 ANQGSEA. V lost 3 bases and J 6 bases, leaving 18 bases between the germline ends. CDR3 length equals 14 residues. The CDR3 sequence is CSVEGGRNYGEQYF. DNA of the CDR3: TGCAGCGTTGAGGGGGGACGAAACTACGGCGAGCAGTACTTC.

The V gene is TRBV11-2, the J gene TRBJ2-5; D perhaps matches TRBD1 (6 bases). The CDR3 has 18 residues. Trimming cost V 0 bases and J 0 bases, with 17 bases left between them. Looked up from germline, CDR1 is SGHAT and CDR2 is FQNNGV. In DNA form, the CDR3 reads TGTGCCAGCAGCTTAGATCAAGGGGACCGGGACAACCAAGAGACCCAGTACTTC. This sequence encodes CASSLDQGDRDNQETQYF. The full variable domain, completed using reference TRBV11-2 and TRBJ2-5, is EAGVAQSPRYKIIEKRQSVAFWCNPISGHATLYWYQQILGQGPKLLIQFQNNGVVDDSQLPKDRFSAERLKGVDSTLKIQPAKLEDSAVYLCASSLDQGDRDNQETQYFGPGTRLLVL.

This clone was detected a few times. The chain joins TRBV6-4 to TRBJ2-2; 9 positions agree with TRBD2. The CDR3 consists of 15 residues. Germline values: CDR1 MRHNA, CDR2 SNTAGT. V shed 0 bases and J 6 bases; nucleotides not matched to a gene: 2. The CDR3 spells CASSDSSGGAGELFF. DNA for the CDR3: TGTGCCAGCAGTGACTCTAGCGGGGGCGCCGGGGAGCTGTTTTTT.

CDR3 residues: CSGQGTGETQYF. The CDR3 DNA reads as TGCAGCGGTCAGGGGACGGGAGAGACCCAGTACTTC. The J gene is TRBJ2-5, the V gene TRBV29-1; D may be TRBD1 (6 bases). V was cut by 7 bases and J by 4 bases, with 13 bases left in between. Germline CDR1 is SQVTM and CDR2 is ANQGSEA. This CDR3 spans 12 amino acids.

V and J are TRBV5-6 and TRBJ2-7; D may be TRBD1 (5 bases). V was cut by 0 bases and J by 3 bases, with 10 bases left in between. Germline loops: CDR1 SGHDT, CDR2 YYEEEE. The CDR3 is made up of 14 amino acids. CDR3 in amino acids: CASSLEGLGYEQYF. In DNA, the CDR3 is TGTGCCAGCAGCTTGGAGGGGCTCGGCTACGAGCAGTACTTC.

The chain is built from TRBV28 and TRBJ2-3, with D possibly matching TRBD1 (6 bases). Germline assignment: CDR1 MDHEN and CDR2 SYDVKM. This CDR3 is built from 15 residues. Trimming removed 2 bases at V and 0 bases at J, with 9 bases between. This CDR3 is CASSLAQGSTDTQYF. The CDR3 region has the DNA TGTGCCAGCAGTTTAGCTCAGGGGAGCACAGATACGCAGTATTTT.

The chain uses TRBV5-1 and TRBJ2-7; 11 nucleotides match TRBD2. There are 16 residues in the CDR3. V shed 0 bases and J 5 bases; nucleotides not matched to a gene: 7. Germline CDR1 is SGHRS and CDR2 is YFSETQ. The CDR3 reads CASSLGLAGFYDEQYF. Written as DNA, the CDR3 is TGCGCCAGCAGCTTGGGACTAGCGGGATTTTACGACGAGCAGTACTTC.

V gene TRBV2 combines with J gene TRBJ1-5; 7 bases line up with TRBD1. The V segment lost 5 bases and the J segment 0 bases; nucleotides outside the gene matches: 4. This CDR3 spans 15 amino acids. CDR1 and CDR2 (germline): SNHLY, FYNNEI. The CDR3 bases are TGTGCCAGCAGTTCCGGGACAGTTAGCAATCAGCCCCAGCATTTT. Protein product: CASSSGTVSNQPQHF.

The chain joins TRBV18 to TRBJ1-1, with D hard to call. Germline V gene data show CDR1 as KGHSH and CDR2 as LQKENI. The CDR3 is made up of 15 amino acids. The V gene lost 2 bases and the J gene lost 5 bases, with 15 bases spanning the gap. The CDR3 reads CASSPENRGWTEAFF. The CDR3 bases are TGTGCCAGCTCACCAGAAAACCGCGGGTGGACTGAAGCTTTCTTT.

The chain is built from TRBV6-1 and TRBJ2-7; tentatively, D is TRBD1 (6 bases). The V end was cut by 4 bases, the J end by 3 bases, with 19 bases between. The CDR3 spans 16 residues. The germline gives CDR1 MNHNS, CDR2 SASEGT. CDR3 region: CASSADRWGPNYEQYF. In DNA form, the CDR3 reads TGTGCCAGCAGTGCGGATCGGTGGGGGCCAAACTACGAGCAGTACTTC.

This chain links TRBV28 with TRBJ2-7; no clear D. Germline V gives CDR1 MDHEN, CDR2 SYDVKM. The CDR3 totals 12 residues. Trimming left V 4 bases short and J 6 bases short, with 10 bases between. The CDR3: CASSWWGTEQYF. The CDR3 region has the DNA TGTGCCAGCAGTTGGTGGGGAACCGAGCAGTACTTC.

V and J are TRBV27 and TRBJ2-7, with D tentatively TRBD2 (7 bases). CDR1 is MNHEY, CDR2 SMNVEV, per germline (reference sequence). V gave up 7 bases and J gave up 5 bases, with 15 bases separating them. The CDR3 totals 13 residues. CDR3 loop: CASKGGGVDEQYF. The CDR3 DNA reads TGTGCCAGCAAGGGGGGGGGTGTGGACGAGCAGTACTTC.

V and J are TRBV10-2 and TRBJ1-1, with D maybe TRBD1 (6 bases). This CDR3 spans 12 amino acids. Germline V gives CDR1 WSHSY, CDR2 SAAADI. V gave up 8 bases and J gave up 0 bases, with 7 bases separating them. The CDR3 sequence is CASGQMNTEAFF. The CDR3 DNA reads TGCGCCAGCGGACAGATGAACACTGAAGCTTTCTTT.

V is TRBV27 and J is TRBJ1-2, with 9 bases matching TRBD1. This CDR3 is 15 amino acids long. The junction had 8 bases not matched to a gene; V was cut back by 5 bases and J by 4 bases. Germline CDR1 reads MNHEY; CDR2 reads SMNVEV (reference sequence). The CDR3 DNA is TGTGCCAGCAGTCCCCGGGACAGGGAGAGCTATGGCTACACCTTC. Encoded protein: CASSPRDRESYGYTF.

This chain connects TRBV15 to TRBJ2-1; D remains ambiguous. V was trimmed by 0 bases and J by 0 bases, leaving 6 bases between them. Germline V lookup: CDR1 LNHNV, CDR2 YYDKDF (reference sequence). This CDR3 spans 15 amino acids. CDR3 DNA sequence: TGTGCCACCAGCAGAGACGGTGACTCCTACAATGAGCAGTTCTTC. Translating it yields CATSRDGDSYNEQFF.

This sequence joins TRBV5-1 and TRBJ2-1; D perhaps matches TRBD2 (6 bases). The V end was cut by 4 bases, the J end by 5 bases, with 22 bases between. The CDR3 is made up of 17 amino acids. Germline-derived CDR1 and CDR2 are SGHRS and YFSETQ. CDR3 coding DNA: TGCGCCAGCAGCCCCGGCTTCGGGGGTCTGCTTGACAATGAGCAGTTCTTC. Its protein is CASSPGFGGLLDNEQFF.

This clone was observed a handful of times. V and J are TRBV2 and TRBJ2-7; D gene ambiguous. The ends were cut back, 7 bases at V and 4 bases at J, with 14 bases in the middle. CDR3 length: 13 amino acids. The germline gives CDR1 SNHLY, CDR2 FYNNEI. The CDR3 DNA is TGTGCCAGCATTGGCTCCGCACGGTACGAGCAGTACTTC. Its protein product is CASIGSARYEQYF.

The chain uses TRBV10-2 and TRBJ1-2; 11 nucleotides match TRBD1. Germline V CDR1 and CDR2: WSHSY, SAAADI. The CDR3 length is 13 residues. V trimming: 8 bases; J trimming: 4 bases; junction bases outside the gene matches: 3. CDR3 sequence reads: CASSDRGLYGYTF. Here the CDR3 DNA reads TGCGCCAGCTCGGACAGGGGGCTCTATGGCTACACCTTC.

This chain joins TRBV30 and TRBJ1-5, with D unresolved. CDR3 length: 14 residues. V lost 3 bases, J lost 0 bases, and 9 bases lay in between. Germline V CDR1 and CDR2: GTSNPN, SVGIG (reference sequence). The CDR3 DNA sequence: TGTGCCTGGAGCGACCTGAGTAGCAATCAGCCCCAGCATTTT. Amino acid sequence: CAWSDLSSNQPQHF.

This clone has a handful of counts. The rearrangement joins TRBV5-6 to TRBJ1-2; a weak D match, TRBD1 (5 bases). The ends were cut back, 0 bases at V and 8 bases at J, with 14 bases in the middle. The CDR3 length is 14 residues. From germline, CDR1 is SGHDT and CDR2 YYEEEE. The CDR3 DNA reads as TGTGCCAGCAGCTTGGAAGGCAGGGCTGGGGGCTACACCTTC. Translated, it gives CASSLEGRAGGYTF.

The rearrangement joins TRBV18 to TRBJ1-4; TRBD1 aligns across 8 bases. This CDR3 spans 15 amino acids. CDR1 is KGHSH and CDR2 is LQKENI in the germline V gene. The junction had 10 bases not matched to a gene; V was cut back by 5 bases and J by 8 bases. The CDR3 here is CASSSPGGAREKLFF. As DNA, the CDR3 is TGTGCCAGCTCATCCCCAGGGGGCGCGAGGGAAAAACTGTTTTTT.

This rearrangement joins TRBV10-3 to TRBJ1-4, with D possibly being TRBD1 (5 bases). Trimming removed 6 bases at V and 6 bases at J, with 14 bases between. The CDR3 runs to 14 residues. Germline assignment: CDR1 ENHRY and CDR2 SYGVKD. CDR3 in DNA: TGTGCCATCAGCCGCGGGACGTCAGATGAAAAACTGTTTTTT. Residues: CAISRGTSDEKLFF.